Presented here are 22 T cell receptor beta chains from one specimen sequenced in a study of vaccination and CD4 T cells after COVID-19. At the Johns Hopkins FTIC core, DNA taken from cultured CD4+ T cells was sequenced by way of the Oncomine TCR Beta short-read assay. TCRdb processed the PCR reads anew with MiXCR; each CDR3 protein has one entry. Of about 11,000 distinct CDR3 sequences listed, approximately 80% are singletons. Treatment: approximately nine-day PBMC culture with coronavirus spike peptide pools or control peptides (ViraFEST assay). These receptors are not linked to any known antigen. The material sequenced was CD4+ T cells from blood, cultured in vitro. These receptors were taken from a human donor who had recovered from COVID-19.

This rearrangement joins TRBV28 to TRBJ1-6; possibly TRBD1 for D (5 bases). The CDR3 sequence is 14 residues long. Per the germline V gene, CDR1 is MDHEN and CDR2 is SYDVKM. V lost 3 bases and J 9 bases, leaving 12 bases between the germline ends. The CDR3 loop is CASSLVAGTSPLHF. The CDR3 coding sequence is TGTGCCAGCAGTTTGGTGGCAGGGACTTCACCCCTCCACTTT.

The rearrangement uses TRBV6-5 and TRBJ2-7, with D uncertain. The ends were cut back, 0 bases at V and 6 bases at J, with 6 bases in the middle. The germline CDR1 and CDR2 sequences are MNHEY and SVGAGI. The CDR3 totals 12 residues. This chain's CDR3 is CASSYSITEQYF. DNA of the CDR3: TGTGCCAGCAGTTACTCTATCACCGAGCAGTACTTC.

This chain uses TRBV2 with TRBJ1-5; the D gene is possibly TRBD1 (6 bases). This CDR3 region has 15 residues. The V gene lost 6 bases and the J gene lost 2 bases, with 14 bases spanning the gap. Germline-derived CDR1 and CDR2 are SNHLY and FYNNEI. For the CDR3, the DNA is TGTGCCAGCAGAGCCCCCTCAGGGGGCAATCAGCCCCAGCATTTT. It encodes CASRAPSGGNQPQHF.

This clonotype has just a few counts. The chain has TRBV24-1 and TRBJ2-3; 13 bases are shared with TRBD2. J was trimmed by 4 bases and V by 4 bases; bases with no gene match: 7. Germline values: CDR1 KGHDR, CDR2 SFDVKD. The CDR3 has 17 amino acids. The chain's CDR3 is CATSDPLGLAGADTQYF. In DNA form, the CDR3 reads TGTGCCACCAGTGACCCACTTGGACTAGCGGGAGCAGATACGCAGTATTTT.

The genes are TRBV19 and TRBJ2-5, with 9 positions matching TRBD1. V gave up 1 base and J gave up 4 bases; unmatched junction bases: 4. Germline CDR1 reads LNHDA; CDR2 reads SQIVND (reference sequence). The CDR3 loop spans 15 amino acids. The CDR3 coding sequence is TGTGCCAGTAGTATAGGAAGGACAGGGGTAGAGACCCAGTACTTC. Its translation: CASSIGRTGVETQYF. Drawing the rest from reference TRBV19 and TRBJ2-5, the complete variable domain is DGGITQSPKYLFRKEGQNVTLSCEQNLNHDAMYWYRQDPGQGLRLIYYSQIVNDFQKGDIAEGYSVSREKKESFPLTVTSAQKNPTAFYLCASSIGRTGVETQYFGPGTRLLVL.

The chain is built from TRBV19 and TRBJ1-5; D might be TRBD1 (6 bases). The V and J ends lost 4 bases and 5 bases respectively, with 12 bases between them. The CDR3 has 14 amino acids. Germline CDR1 LNHDA, CDR2 SQIVND (reference sequence). CDR3: CASSNGQPHQPQHF. The CDR3 nucleotides read TGTGCCAGTAGTAACGGACAGCCTCATCAGCCCCAGCATTTT.

The chain recombines TRBV7-2 with TRBJ2-7, with D unresolved. The CDR3 is made up of 16 amino acids. Germline loops: CDR1 SGHTA, CDR2 FQGNSA. Trimming left V 1 base short and J 7 bases short, with 20 bases between. The CDR3 sequence: CASSLVANWAVREQYF. The DNA for the CDR3 is TGTGCCAGCAGCTTAGTAGCCAATTGGGCGGTTCGGGAGCAGTACTTC.

V gene TRBV20-1 combines with J gene TRBJ2-7; TRBD2 might be the D (7 bases). Trimming took off 0 bases at V and 1 base at J, with 19 bases between the two ends. Germline CDR1 reads DFQATT; CDR2 reads SNEGSKA (reference sequence). The CDR3 has 17 amino acids. The CDR3 loop reads CSARDRGGGFGSYEQYF. CDR3 coding DNA: TGCAGTGCTAGAGATCGGGGAGGGGGATTTGGTTCCTACGAGCAGTACTTC.

This clonotype has just one count. This chain joins TRBV27 and TRBJ1-2, with unresolved D. Germline CDR1 is MNHEY and CDR2 is SMNVEV (reference sequence). The CDR3 is made up of 13 amino acids. V lost 5 bases and J lost 3, with 10 bases in between. The CDR3 loop reads CASSPQSYYGYTF. CDR3 coding DNA: TGTGCCAGCAGTCCACAGAGTTACTATGGCTACACCTTC.

The chain employs TRBV27 and TRBJ2-7, with TRBD1 matching over 8 bases. CDR3 length equals 15 residues. The germline V gene has CDR1 MNHEY and CDR2 SMNVEV (reference sequence). V dropped 0 bases and J dropped 4; count of bases not matched to a gene: 5. CDR3 region: CASSLSRDRQYEQYF. For the CDR3, the DNA is TGTGCCAGCAGTTTATCGCGGGACAGGCAGTACGAGCAGTACTTC.

The V call is TRBV4-3, the J call TRBJ1-2; 7 positions agree with TRBD1. The CDR3 consists of 13 residues. The V segment lost 6 bases and the J segment 7 bases; nucleotides outside the gene matches: 8. Germline V gene data show CDR1 as LGHNA and CDR2 as YSLEER. The CDR3 region is CASRPDRVRGYTF. CDR3 in DNA: TGCGCCAGCAGACCAGACAGGGTCCGTGGCTACACCTTC.

This chain joins TRBV28 and TRBJ1-5; TRBD1 is a possible D gene (5 bases). This CDR3 is built from 14 residues. Trimming left V 6 bases short and J 6 bases short, with 15 bases between. Per the germline V gene, CDR1 is MDHEN and CDR2 is SYDVKM. The chain's CDR3 is CASRPAGSSQPQHF. CDR3 bases: TGTGCCAGCAGGCCCGCAGGGAGTAGTCAGCCCCAGCATTTT.

V usage is TRBV6-5 and J usage is TRBJ1-2, with a tentative D call TRBD1 (6 bases). V was pared by 0 bases and J by 7 bases, with 15 bases between. This CDR3 is 15 amino acids long. Per germline, CDR1 MNHEY and CDR2 SVGAGI. The CDR3 DNA follows: TGTGCCAGCAGTTACTCGATTGGGGACAAGGCTGGCTACACCTTC. It yields the protein CASSYSIGDKAGYTF.

The chain employs TRBV15 and TRBJ1-5, with a possible D match to TRBD1 (6 bases). Trimming pared 1 base from V and 2 bases from J, leaving 9 bases between. The V gene's germline CDR1 is LNHNV and CDR2 YYDKDF (reference sequence). CDR3 length equals 15 residues. The CDR3 nucleotides are TGTGCCACCAGCAGAGGGGGGCGGCGCAATCAGCCCCAGCATTTT. Protein product: CATSRGGRRNQPQHF.

In this sample, this clonotype turned up once. The chain has TRBV20-1 and TRBJ2-6; D not certain. This CDR3 has 15 amino acids. Germline CDR1 reads DFQATT; CDR2 reads SNEGSKA (reference sequence). Trimming took 1 base from V and 2 from J, leaving 9 bases between them. The CDR3, as DNA: TGCAGTGCTAGAGGTTATGGGGCTGGGGCCAACGTCCTGACTTTC. Protein sequence: CSARGYGAGANVLTF.

This clonotype is large by share. The gene calls are TRBV7-2 and TRBJ2-7, with 11 bases fitting TRBD2. Trimming took 6 bases from V and 4 from J; bases not matched to a gene: 2. The CDR3 covers 13 residues. The germline V gene encodes CDR1 SGHTA and CDR2 FQGNSA. CDR3 sequence (DNA): TGTGCCAGCAGGCGGACTAGCGGGTACGAGCAGTACTTC. Amino acids: CASRRTSGYEQYF.

The rearrangement joins TRBV7-2 to TRBJ1-5, with 9 bases matching TRBD1. Per the germline V gene, CDR1 is SGHTA and CDR2 is FQGNSA. The CDR3 has 13 amino acids. V lost 5 bases, J lost 7 bases, and 3 bases stayed unmatched. CDR3 sequence reads: CASSGQGTQPQHF. In DNA form, the CDR3 reads TGTGCCAGCAGCGGACAGGGGACCCAGCCCCAGCATTTT.

The chain recombines TRBV6-2 or TRBV6-3 with TRBJ1-2; D is unresolved. Germline V CDR1 and CDR2: MNHEY, SVGEGT. The CDR3 sequence is 17 residues long. V was clipped by 0 bases and J by 8 bases, with 22 bases between them. This CDR3 reads CASSYSWASDPRGGYTF. CDR3 sequence (DNA): TGTGCCAGCAGTTACTCTTGGGCGTCAGACCCCCGTGGCGGCTACACCTTC.

As regards this clonotype: At one end the junction does not follow the germline gene, possibly because of a read error. The chain is built from TRBV30 and TRBJ1-6; weak D call: TRBD1 (6 bases). The CDR3 is 14 amino acids. The germline V gene has CDR1 GTSNPN and CDR2 SVGIG (reference sequence). DNA of the CDR3: TGCGCCTGGAGGGGGGGACTCTATAATTCACCCCTCCACTTT. Amino acid sequence: CAWRGGLYNSPLHF.

This sequence joins TRBV15 and TRBJ1-1; a weak D match, TRBD1 (5 bases). This CDR3 has 17 amino acids. V lost 4 bases to trimming and J lost 1 base, with 19 bases between them. Germline-derived CDR1 and CDR2 are LNHNV and YYDKDF (reference sequence). CDR3 loop: CATSKFRQGEGNTEAFF. The CDR3 nucleotides read TGTGCCACCAGCAAATTCCGGCAGGGAGAGGGGAACACTGAAGCTTTCTTT.

The chain couples TRBV7-2 to TRBJ1-1; no clear D gene. Germline CDR1 and CDR2: SGHTA and FQGNSA. The ends were cut back, 1 base at V and 0 bases at J, with 9 bases in the middle. This CDR3 is 15 amino acids long. The CDR3 protein is CASSLVSGMNTEAFF. CDR3 DNA sequence: TGTGCCAGCAGCTTAGTGTCAGGCATGAACACTGAAGCTTTCTTT.

V gene TRBV7-3 combines with J gene TRBJ1-6, with D maybe TRBD1 (5 bases). In germline, CDR1 is SGHTA, CDR2 FQGTGA. V was cut by 2 bases and J by 10 bases, with 12 bases left in between. The CDR3 is made up of 14 amino acids. CDR3 nucleotide sequence: TGTGCCAGCAGCTTAGAGGGGTTTCGATCACCCCTCCACTTT. This sequence encodes CASSLEGFRSPLHF.